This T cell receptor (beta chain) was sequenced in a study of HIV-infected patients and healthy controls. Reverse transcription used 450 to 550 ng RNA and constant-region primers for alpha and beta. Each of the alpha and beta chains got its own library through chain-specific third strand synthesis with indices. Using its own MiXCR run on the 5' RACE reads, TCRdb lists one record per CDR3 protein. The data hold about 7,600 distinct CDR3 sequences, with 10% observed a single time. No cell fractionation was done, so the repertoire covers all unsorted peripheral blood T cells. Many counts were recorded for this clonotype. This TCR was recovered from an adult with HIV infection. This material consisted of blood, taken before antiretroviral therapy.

DNA for the CDR3: TGTGCCAGCAGCCTCATAGCGGGAGGGCCGAGGGATACGCAGTATTTT. Translating it yields CASSLIAGGPRDTQYF. The V gene is TRBV4-2, the J gene TRBJ2-3; 11 nucleotides line up with TRBD2. Germline V gene lookup returns CDR1 LGHNA and CDR2 YNFKEQ. V gave up 4 bases and J gave up 6 bases; unmatched junction bases: 9. This CDR3 is built from 16 residues.